The T cell receptor beta chain under discussion was sequenced for a study of CD8+ T cells in alopecia areata (dated by TCRdb to the late 2010s). With respect to the entire study: The treated patients took part in an open-label pilot trial in which moderate-to-severe alopecia areata was treated with oral tofacitinib at 5 to 10 mg twice daily. Patients received tofacitinib for 6 to 18 months and were then followed off drug for 6 months to check for delayed response and recurrence. To study T cell clonal expansion in alopecia areata, the researchers applied high-throughput TCRbeta sequencing to both the C3H/HeJ mouse model and human patients. Amplification of TCRbeta CDR3 regions was done by immunoSEQ multiplex PCR using 35 Vbeta forward primers and 13 Jbeta reverse primers. In humans, TCRbeta sequencing was performed on scalp tissue and on sorted CD4+ and CD8+ peripheral blood T cells from healthy controls and from patients with patchy or totalis/universalis alopecia areata. RNA was extracted with the PAXgene miRNA kit for fixed scalp, the miRNeasy kit for PBMCs, and the RNeasy kit for mouse skin. Scalp clonality was compared among normal scalp (n=4), patchy alopecia areata scalp (n=8), and alopecia totalis/universalis scalp (n=8). For the treated patients, the SALT score, which quantifies what percentage of scalp surface area is affected, served as the measure of disease severity. Biopsies were taken from tofacitinib-treated patients at baseline and again at 4 and 24 weeks into treatment, and several of those patients also had a later scalp biopsy.

The research as a whole found: During tofacitinib treatment, many expanded lesional clones stuck around in both scalp and blood, and this persistence may partly explain why relapse happens after treatment is stopped. Because the treated cohort was small and included a single nonresponder, larger studies are needed to assess links between baseline CD8+ expansion and response. Lesional scalp, especially in alopecia totalis/universalis, showed higher clonality and more expanded CD8+ clones than normal scalp, suggesting antigenic drive. Shared TCR sequences between patients were less evident than in mice, which may be partly attributable to HLA diversity in the patient population. Unlike mouse skin, where gammadelta T cells dominate, normal human skin contains resident alphabeta T cells that get sequenced too, which complicates analysis of the scalp TCR repertoire. Scalp clonality and the number of expanded CD8+ clones among the top 100 scalp clones were significantly decreased by tofacitinib.

The sample's time point, from its label and the paper: 24 weeks on oral tofacitinib. What this sample's treatment or condition label stands for: oral pan-JAK inhibitor, 5-10 mg twice daily. From alopecia areata patients, peripheral blood was collected along with lesional scalp punch biopsies. PBMCs were separated by density centrifugation and stained for CD3, CD4 and CD8, after which CD4+ and CD8+ T cells were sorted on a FACSAria. Regarding this clone: What antigen it recognizes has not been identified. Per-base quality was not reported, and no clone a single base away is much larger than it.

Receptor libraries were prepared by the immunoSEQ multiplex PCR assay. RNA was extracted from all samples and reverse transcribed into cDNA as template for TCR sequencing. First-strand cDNA was synthesized with SuperScript III using a 2:1 mix of oligo-dT and random hexamers. A synthetic immune receptor repertoire was used to gauge amplification bias, and whatever bias remained was removed computationally. The paper's data handling went like this. After raw reads were preprocessed to remove errors, the CDR3 was defined following IMGT conventions as running from the conserved cysteine to phenylalanine. Clonality was computed by normalizing Shannon entropy by log2 of the number of productive unique TCRs and subtracting the result from 1. Scalp TCRbeta sequences were cross-referenced with sorted blood CD4 and CD8 repertoires so that the CD4 or CD8 identity of scalp clones could be inferred. TCRdb re-hosts the immuneACCESS table, in-frame sequences only. Its copies lack some clones; in the studies checked, an unresolved V gene accounts for under half of them, and the cause for the rest is not known. V and J calls and clone size come straight from that table; D and trimming were deduced from the DNA. Across this sample there are more than 150,000 clones, with roughly 50% seen only once. The ten largest clones add up to roughly 13% of the sample.

The receptor's source is a human donor with alopecia areata. This material consisted of CD8+ T cells sorted from blood, taken at week 24, from a patient treated with tofacitinib.

The CDR3 has the sequence CASLDRVGSDTQYF. In nucleotides, the sequence is TGTGCCAGCCTGGACCGAGTAGGGTCGGATACGCAGTATTTT. The chain couples TRBV2 to TRBJ2-3, with no confidently assigned D gene. CDR1 and CDR2 (SNHLY, FYNNEI) derive from the germline V gene. Trimming costs V 8 bases and J 6 bases, and their ends lie 18 bases apart. The CDR3 sequence holds 14 residues, the cysteine and phenylalanine included. CDR3 DNA is the only sequence kept; it has 42 bases, read in frame from the first base.